This T cell receptor (beta chain) was profiled in a study of CD8+ T cells in alopecia areata. Study findings and constraints: Patients showed less clear TCR sequence sharing than mice, possibly partly because of HLA diversity. Affected scalp, especially in alopecia totalis/universalis, had a higher clonality than normal scalp did.

Following RNA extraction, reverse transcription yielded cDNA that acted as the sequencing template. This table comes from immunoSEQ multiplex PCR, and its TCRdb copy is limited to in-frame clones, with some not included. Among about 150,000 clones, approximately 45% were seen once, and the ten largest hold approximately 6.6%. The CDR3 is made up of 14 amino acids. Trimming took 3 bases from V and 3 from J, leaving 8 bases between them. Germline loops: CDR1 SEHNR, CDR2 FQNEAQ (reference sequence). Researchers took lesional scalp punch biopsies and peripheral blood from people who were alopecia areata patients. The table lists this clone with a few counts. Antigen specificity is unknown.

The receptor's source is a human donor with alopecia areata. Sequences were obtained from CD4+ T cells sorted from blood. This chain joins TRBV7-9 and TRBJ2-2, with a weak D call TRBD1 (6 bases). The CDR3 spells CASSLTGYTGELFF. The CDR3 bases are TGTGCCAGCAGCTTGACAGGTTACACCGGGGAGCTGTTTTTT. The whole variable domain, remainder taken from reference TRBV7-9 and TRBJ2-2, is DTGVSQNPRHKITKRGQNVTFRCDPISEHNRLYWYRQTLGQGPEFLTYFQNEAQLEKSRLLSDRFSAERPKGSFSTLEIQRTEQGDSAMYLCASSLTGYTGELFFGEGSRLTVL.